The clone carrying this T cell receptor (beta chain) was counted a single time. Its antigen remains unknown. Germline V CDR1 and CDR2: KGHSH, LQKENI. Trimming cost V 3 bases and J 5 bases; bases outside gene matches: 5. The CDR3 length is 14 residues. This sample is drawn from a study of T cell responses to AZD1222 COVID-19 vaccine. Overall study results and limits: There were vaccine-associated CD4 TCRs across spike, dominant at 160-218 and 743-854.

Second-dose intervals near 4 or 12 weeks were combined. TCRdb's copy holds only in-frame clones and misses some; the assay was immunoSEQ multiplex PCR. The data contain about 110,000 clones, 80% to 95% of them singletons. The rearrangement links TRBV18 to TRBJ2-7; 9 bases fit TRBD1. The source of this sequence is an adult who received the AZD1222 COVID-19 vaccine. The sequencing here drew on peripheral blood, taken 28 days after the second AZD1222 dose. The CDR3 loop reads CASSPVDRGNEQYF. In DNA form, the CDR3 reads TGTGCCAGCTCACCGGTGGACAGGGGTAACGAGCAGTACTTC.